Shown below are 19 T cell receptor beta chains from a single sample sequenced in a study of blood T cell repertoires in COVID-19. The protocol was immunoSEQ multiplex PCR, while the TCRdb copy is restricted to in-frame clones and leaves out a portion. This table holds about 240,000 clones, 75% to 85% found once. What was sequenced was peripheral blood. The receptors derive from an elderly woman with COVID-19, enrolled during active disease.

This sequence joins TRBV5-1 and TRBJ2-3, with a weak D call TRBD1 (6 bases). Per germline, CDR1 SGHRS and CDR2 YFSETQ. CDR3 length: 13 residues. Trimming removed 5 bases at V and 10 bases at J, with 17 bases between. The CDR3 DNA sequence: TGCGCCAGCAGGGGGACATGGTCAGAGGCGCAGTATTTT. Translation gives CASRGTWSEAQYF.

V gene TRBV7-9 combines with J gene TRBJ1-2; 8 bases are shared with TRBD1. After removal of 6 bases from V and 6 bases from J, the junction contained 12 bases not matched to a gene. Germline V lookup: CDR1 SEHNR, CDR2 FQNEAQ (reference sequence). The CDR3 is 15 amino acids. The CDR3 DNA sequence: TGTGCCAGCAGACCCGTGGAGACAGGGGTTGATGGCTACACCTTC. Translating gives CASRPVETGVDGYTF.

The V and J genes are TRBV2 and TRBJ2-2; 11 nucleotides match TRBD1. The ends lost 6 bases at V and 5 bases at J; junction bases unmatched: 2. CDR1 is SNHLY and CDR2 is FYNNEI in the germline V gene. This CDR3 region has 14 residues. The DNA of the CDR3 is TGTGCCAGCAGGGGACAGGGGGAAACCGGGGAGCTGTTTTTT. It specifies CASRGQGETGELFF.

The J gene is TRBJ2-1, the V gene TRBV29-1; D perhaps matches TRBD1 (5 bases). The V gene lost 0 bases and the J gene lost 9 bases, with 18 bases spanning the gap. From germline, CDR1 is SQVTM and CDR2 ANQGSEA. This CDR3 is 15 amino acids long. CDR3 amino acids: CSVEDPGRAAFEQFF. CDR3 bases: TGCAGCGTTGAAGATCCAGGCAGGGCGGCATTTGAGCAGTTCTTC.

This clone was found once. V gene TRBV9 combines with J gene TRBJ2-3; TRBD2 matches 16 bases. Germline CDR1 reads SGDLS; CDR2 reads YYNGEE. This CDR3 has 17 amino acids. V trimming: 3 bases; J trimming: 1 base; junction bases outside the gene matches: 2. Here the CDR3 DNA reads TGTGCCAGCAGCGCGGGACTAGCGGGGGGGGGCACAGATACGCAGTATTTT. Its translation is CASSAGLAGGGTDTQYF.

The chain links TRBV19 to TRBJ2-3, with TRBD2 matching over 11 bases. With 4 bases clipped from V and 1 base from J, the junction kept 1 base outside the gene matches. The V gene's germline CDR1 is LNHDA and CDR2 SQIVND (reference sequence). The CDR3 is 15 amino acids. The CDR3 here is CASSKLAGGTDTQYF. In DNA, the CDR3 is TGTGCCAGTAGTAAACTAGCGGGAGGCACAGATACGCAGTATTTT.

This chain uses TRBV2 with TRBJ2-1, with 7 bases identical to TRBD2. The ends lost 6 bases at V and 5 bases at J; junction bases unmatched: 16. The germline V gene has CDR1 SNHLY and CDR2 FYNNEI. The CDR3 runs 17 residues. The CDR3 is CASRPLAGLGVNNEQFF. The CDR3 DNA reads TGTGCCAGCAGACCGTTAGCGGGCCTAGGAGTGAACAATGAGCAGTTCTTC.

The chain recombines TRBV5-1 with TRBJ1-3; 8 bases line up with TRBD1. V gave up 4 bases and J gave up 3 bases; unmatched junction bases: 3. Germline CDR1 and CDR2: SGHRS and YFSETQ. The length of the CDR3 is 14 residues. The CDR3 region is CASSPGTGGNTIYF. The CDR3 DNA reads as TGCGCCAGCAGCCCCGGGACAGGTGGAAACACCATATATTTT.

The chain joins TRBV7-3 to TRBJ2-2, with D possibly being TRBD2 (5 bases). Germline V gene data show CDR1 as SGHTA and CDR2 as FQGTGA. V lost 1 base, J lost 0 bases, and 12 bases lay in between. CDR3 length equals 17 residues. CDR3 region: CASSLSSTGTNTGELFF. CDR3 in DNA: TGTGCCAGCAGCTTAAGCAGTACGGGAACGAACACCGGGGAGCTGTTTTTT.

As DNA, the CDR3 is TGCGCCAGCAGCTTGGCGGGGGGGGACGCTCTCGAGCAGTACTTC. This sequence encodes CASSLAGGDALEQYF. The V gene is TRBV5-1, the J gene TRBJ2-7; TRBD2 matches 8 bases. The CDR3 sequence is 15 residues long. V shed 0 bases and J 6 bases; nucleotides not matched to a gene: 8. CDR1 is SGHRS and CDR2 is YFSETQ in the germline V gene.

The CDR3 coding sequence is TGTGCCTGGAGTGTGGGCCGCACCGGGAGCGATACGCAGTATTTT. As protein: CAWSVGRTGSDTQYF. This chain joins TRBV30 and TRBJ2-3, with D perhaps TRBD2 (6 bases). With 0 bases removed from V and 6 bases from J, the gap between germline ends came to 16 bases. Germline assignment: CDR1 GTSNPN and CDR2 SVGIG (reference sequence). There are 15 residues in the CDR3.

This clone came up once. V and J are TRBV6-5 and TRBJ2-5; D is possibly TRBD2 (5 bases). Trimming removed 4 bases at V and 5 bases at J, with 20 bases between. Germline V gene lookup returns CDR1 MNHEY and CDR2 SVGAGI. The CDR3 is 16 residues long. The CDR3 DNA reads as TGTGCCAGCAGTTCCGATGGGAGAATCGGACGGGAGACCCAGTACTTC. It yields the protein CASSSDGRIGRETQYF.

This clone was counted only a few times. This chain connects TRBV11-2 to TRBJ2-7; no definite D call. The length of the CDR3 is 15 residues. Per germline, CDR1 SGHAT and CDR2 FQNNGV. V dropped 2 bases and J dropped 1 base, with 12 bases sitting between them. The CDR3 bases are TGTGCCAGCAGCTTACACGGTCAGGTTTCCTACGAGCAGTACTTC. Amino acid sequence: CASSLHGQVSYEQYF.

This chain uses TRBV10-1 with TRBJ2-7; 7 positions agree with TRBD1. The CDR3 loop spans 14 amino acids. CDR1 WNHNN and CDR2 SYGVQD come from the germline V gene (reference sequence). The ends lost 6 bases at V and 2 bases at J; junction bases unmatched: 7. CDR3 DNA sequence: TGCGCCAGCAGCCCCGGGACAGTCCCCTACGAGCAGTACTTC. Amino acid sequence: CASSPGTVPYEQYF.

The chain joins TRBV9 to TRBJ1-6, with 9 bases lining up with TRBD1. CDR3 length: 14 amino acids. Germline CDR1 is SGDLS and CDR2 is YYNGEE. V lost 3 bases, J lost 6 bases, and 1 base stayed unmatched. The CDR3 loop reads CASSGGQGNSPLHF. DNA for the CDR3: TGTGCCAGCAGCGGGGGACAGGGTAATTCACCCCTCCACTTT.

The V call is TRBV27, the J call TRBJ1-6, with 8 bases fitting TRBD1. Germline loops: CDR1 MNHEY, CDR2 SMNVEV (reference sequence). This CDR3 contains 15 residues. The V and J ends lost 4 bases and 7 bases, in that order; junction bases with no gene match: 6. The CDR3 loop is CASSSRQGRNSPLHF. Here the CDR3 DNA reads TGTGCCAGCAGTTCCAGACAGGGGAGGAATTCACCCCTCCACTTT.

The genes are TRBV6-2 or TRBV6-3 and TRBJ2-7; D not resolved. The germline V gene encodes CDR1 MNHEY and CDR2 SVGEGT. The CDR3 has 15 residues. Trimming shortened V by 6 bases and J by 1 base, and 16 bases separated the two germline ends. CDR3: CASSTFSRSSYEQYF. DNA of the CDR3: TGTGCCAGCAGCACTTTTTCCAGGTCGTCCTACGAGCAGTACTTC.

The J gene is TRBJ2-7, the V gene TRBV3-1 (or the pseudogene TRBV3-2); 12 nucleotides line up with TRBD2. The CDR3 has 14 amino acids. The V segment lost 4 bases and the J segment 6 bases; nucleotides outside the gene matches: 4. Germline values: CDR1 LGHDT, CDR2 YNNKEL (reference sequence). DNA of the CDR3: TGTGCCAGCAGCCTCGGACTAGCGGGGCGCGAGCAGTACTTC. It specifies CASSLGLAGREQYF.

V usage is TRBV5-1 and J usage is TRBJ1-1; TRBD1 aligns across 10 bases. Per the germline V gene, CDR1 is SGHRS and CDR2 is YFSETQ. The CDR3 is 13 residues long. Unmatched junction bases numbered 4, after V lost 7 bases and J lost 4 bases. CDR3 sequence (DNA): TGCGCCAGCGGACAGGGGGGTAGCACTGAAGCTTTCTTT. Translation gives CASGQGGSTEAFF.